The clone carrying this TCR beta chain was observed a handful of times. Its antigen is unidentified. The time point: persistent/refractory GD, antithyroid drugs over 5 years with positive TRAb. The authors made the TCR library using RNA they extracted from PBMCs. Xi'an, China, was home to the endocrinology department that provided patients. Building the TCR beta libraries relied on iRepertoire HTBI primers, and CDR3 regions underwent Arm-PCR. TCRdb re-called the multiplex PCR reads through MiXCR, storing one row per CDR3 protein. Of approximately 470,000 distinct CDR3 sequences detected, about a fifth appear once; the ten largest clones hold over 7.5%. Trimming removed 11 bases from V and 5 bases from J, with 12 bases in between. CDR3 length: 11 residues. Germline CDR1 reads MGHDK; CDR2 reads SYGVNS. This specimen comes from a study of regulatory T cells in long-lasting Graves disease. Overall study findings and caveats: There were preferences for TRBV28, TRBJ1-2 and TRBJ2-5 in persistent disease.

The chain recombines TRBV25-1 with TRBJ2-5, with a possible D match to TRBD1 (6 bases). This receptor was taken from a female donor with Graves disease. Source: peripheral blood mononuclear cells (PBMCs), taken when the disease was refractory, from a patient treated with antithyroid drugs. In nucleotides, the CDR3 is TGTGCCTACAGGGCTGGGGAGACCCAGTACTTC. It is translated as CAYRAGETQYF.